These T cell receptor beta chains were read from a single sample in a study of OX40 agonist ivuxolimab in advanced cancers. The repertoire was sequenced with immunoSEQ multiplex PCR; TCRdb's copy has only in-frame clones and lacks some. The data contain approximately 72,000 clones, roughly 89% of them seen just once; the ten biggest clones take up around 0.84%. Specimen: CD4+ or CD8+ T cells sorted from blood, collected in a trial of the OX40 agonist ivuxolimab. All receptors derive from an adult with an advanced solid tumor such as melanoma, head and neck, liver or kidney cancer. Each CDR3 is given with its conserved first and last residue. The D gene is left open where the match is weak. Size tells how often a clone was seen (once, few, many) or the class of an expanded clone, and some rows leave it out.

len: 12
j_gene: TRBJ1-2
v_gene: TRBV30
abundance: .
d_gene: .
CDR3nt: TGTGCCTGGAGTACAGGGATCTATGGCTACACCTTC
CDR3aa: CAWSTGIYGYTF

len: 15
j_gene: TRBJ2-7
v_gene: TRBV27
abundance: .
d_gene: TRBD2
CDR3nt: TGTGCCAGCAGTCCGTGGGTGGCGGGAGTAGTCGAGCAGTACTTC
CDR3aa: CASSPWVAGVVEQYF

len: 14
j_gene: TRBJ2-1
v_gene: TRBV5-4
abundance: .
d_gene: .
CDR3nt: TGTGCCAGCAGCTTTTGGTCAACCGGGGGTGAGCAGTTCTTC
CDR3aa: CASSFWSTGGEQFF

len: 19
j_gene: TRBJ2-7
v_gene: TRBV4-1
abundance: .
d_gene: TRBD2
CDR3nt: TGCGCCAGCAGCCAGCTCACTAGCGCCAGTGCCCCTAGATACGGCGAGCAGTACTTC
CDR3aa: CASSQLTSASAPRYGEQYF

len: 15
j_gene: TRBJ2-2
v_gene: TRBV9
abundance: .
d_gene: .
CDR3nt: TGTGCCAGCAGCGTAGCTGGAACTAGACTCGGGGAGCTGTTTTTT
CDR3aa: CASSVAGTRLGELFF

len: 12
j_gene: TRBJ2-5
v_gene: TRBV2
abundance: once
d_gene: TRBD1
CDR3nt: TGTGCCAGCAGGACAGGGTTGGGGACCCAGTACTTC
CDR3aa: CASRTGLGTQYF

len: 15
j_gene: TRBJ2-2
v_gene: TRBV19
abundance: .
d_gene: .
CDR3nt: TGTGCCAGTAGTATAGAGGGGGCAAACACCGGGGAGCTGTTTTTT
CDR3aa: CASSIEGANTGELFF

len: 17
j_gene: TRBJ1-5
v_gene: TRBV28
abundance: .
d_gene: TRBD1
CDR3nt: TGTGCCAGCAGGCACGGGACAGGGGTTGTTTACAATCAGCCCCAGCATTTT
CDR3aa: CASRHGTGVVYNQPQHF

len: 13
j_gene: TRBJ2-7
v_gene: TRBV5-1
abundance: .
d_gene: .
CDR3nt: TGCGCCAGCAGCTCAGGAGTCTCCTACGAGCAGTACTTC
CDR3aa: CASSSGVSYEQYF

len: 17
j_gene: TRBJ2-5
v_gene: TRBV5-1
abundance: .
d_gene: TRBD1
CDR3nt: TGCGCCAGCAGCTTGGGAGGACAGGGTACCCACCAAGAGACCCAGTACTTC
CDR3aa: CASSLGGQGTHQETQYF

len: 14
j_gene: TRBJ2-1
v_gene: TRBV2
abundance: .
d_gene: TRBD2
CDR3nt: TGTGCCATGGCGGGGGATAGCTCCTACAATGAGCAGTTCTTC
CDR3aa: CAMAGDSSYNEQFF

len: 16
j_gene: TRBJ1-2
v_gene: TRBV14
abundance: .
d_gene: .
CDR3nt: TGTGCCAGCAGCCAAGATCGGGGGGCCAGGGGTGGTGGCTACACCTTC
CDR3aa: CASSQDRGARGGGYTF

len: 14
j_gene: TRBJ1-1
v_gene: TRBV7-2
abundance: .
d_gene: TRBD1
CDR3nt: TGTGCCAGCAGCGGCCGAGGACAGGGATCTGAAGCTTTCTTT
CDR3aa: CASSGRGQGSEAFF

len: 17
j_gene: TRBJ1-4
v_gene: TRBV18
abundance: .
d_gene: .
CDR3nt: TGTGCCAGCTCAGCCCCCGGAGCAGGTGGTACTAATGAAAAACTGTTTTTT
CDR3aa: CASSAPGAGGTNEKLFF

len: 12
j_gene: TRBJ1-2
v_gene: TRBV7-2
abundance: once
d_gene: .
CDR3nt: TGTGCCAGCAGCTTATTTGGGGGTGGCTACACCTTC
CDR3aa: CASSLFGGGYTF

len: 12
j_gene: TRBJ2-7
v_gene: TRBV2
abundance: .
d_gene: .
CDR3nt: TGTGCCAGCAGCCCAGAGGGGGGCAAGCAGTACTTC
CDR3aa: CASSPEGGKQYF

len: 13
j_gene: TRBJ1-2
v_gene: TRBV28
abundance: medium-sized
d_gene: TRBD1
CDR3nt: TGTGCCAGCAGTCCTGGGACAGCGGAGGGGGTCACCTTC
CDR3aa: CASSPGTAEGVTF

len: 14
j_gene: TRBJ2-3
v_gene: TRBV4-2
abundance: .
d_gene: .
CDR3nt: TGTGCCAGCAGCCAACTAGGGCCCACAGATACGCAGTATTTT
CDR3aa: CASSQLGPTDTQYF

len: 13
j_gene: TRBJ2-5
v_gene: TRBV7-8
abundance: .
d_gene: .
CDR3nt: TGTGCCAGCAGCTTAGCGCTTTTAGAGACCCAGTACTTC
CDR3aa: CASSLALLETQYF

len: 17
j_gene: TRBJ2-6
v_gene: TRBV7-2
abundance: .
d_gene: .
CDR3nt: TGTGCCAGCAGCGGCAAGGGACATCTTGGTGGGGCCAACGTCCTGACTTTC
CDR3aa: CASSGKGHLGGANVLTF

len: 15
j_gene: TRBJ1-3
v_gene: TRBV28
abundance: .
d_gene: .
CDR3nt: TGTGCCAGCAGCCTGAGACCTGCCTCTGGAAACACCATATATTTT
CDR3aa: CASSLRPASGNTIYF

len: 15
j_gene: TRBJ2-5
v_gene: TRBV28
abundance: .
d_gene: .
CDR3nt: TGTGCCAGCAGGATTGATATTATAAACCAAGAGACCCAGTACTTC
CDR3aa: CASRIDIINQETQYF

len: 16
j_gene: TRBJ2-3
v_gene: TRBV10-2
abundance: once
d_gene: TRBD2
CDR3nt: TGCGCCAGCAGTGTAGGATTAGCGGGGGGCGTAGATACGCAGTATTTT
CDR3aa: CASSVGLAGGVDTQYF

len: 15
j_gene: TRBJ2-3
v_gene: TRBV11-2
abundance: .
d_gene: .
CDR3nt: TGTGCCAGCAGCTTAGGGGACACACACACAGATACGCAGTATTTT
CDR3aa: CASSLGDTHTDTQYF

len: 13
j_gene: TRBJ2-3
v_gene: TRBV29-1
abundance: .
d_gene: TRBD2
CDR3nt: TGCAGCGTGACTAGCGGGGACCCAGATACGCAGTATTTT
CDR3aa: CSVTSGDPDTQYF

len: 13
j_gene: TRBJ2-3
v_gene: TRBV7-7
abundance: .
d_gene: .
CDR3nt: TGTGCCAGCAGCTTAGGTCCCGGGGATACGCAGTATTTT
CDR3aa: CASSLGPGDTQYF

len: 15
j_gene: TRBJ1-3
v_gene: TRBV7-2
abundance: .
d_gene: .
CDR3nt: TGTGCCAGCAGCTCGGCGGCAGGGGCTGGAAACACCATATATTTT
CDR3aa: CASSSAAGAGNTIYF

len: 12
j_gene: TRBJ1-1
v_gene: TRBV6-1
abundance: .
d_gene: TRBD1
CDR3nt: TGTGCCAGCAGCTTGGGACAGGCAGGGGCTTTCTTT
CDR3aa: CASSLGQAGAFF

len: 13
j_gene: TRBJ1-2
v_gene: TRBV4-3
abundance: .
d_gene: .
CDR3nt: TGCGCCAGCAGCCAAGACCGTTTGGGGGGCTACACCTTC
CDR3aa: CASSQDRLGGYTF

len: 13
j_gene: TRBJ1-6
v_gene: TRBV30
abundance: .
d_gene: TRBD1
CDR3nt: TGTGCCTGGAGTCCAGGGGGCAATTCACCCCTCCACTTT
CDR3aa: CAWSPGGNSPLHF

len: 13
j_gene: TRBJ2-3
v_gene: TRBV5-1
abundance: .
d_gene: .
CDR3nt: TGCGCCAGCAGCTTGGAGTTGGCAGATACGCAGTATTTT
CDR3aa: CASSLELADTQYF

len: 14
j_gene: TRBJ2-7
v_gene: TRBV28
abundance: .
d_gene: .
CDR3nt: TGTGCCAGCAGTTTATTCGGGGGAAACTACGAGCAGTACTTC
CDR3aa: CASSLFGGNYEQYF

len: 12
j_gene: TRBJ1-5
v_gene: TRBV2
abundance: .
d_gene: .
CDR3nt: TGTGCCAGCAGCGGTCCGGATCTGACCCAGCATTTT
CDR3aa: CASSGPDLTQHF

len: 11
j_gene: TRBJ1-1
v_gene: TRBV20-1
abundance: once
d_gene: .
CDR3nt: TGCAGTGCTAGTCATAGCACTGAAGCTTTCTTT
CDR3aa: CSASHSTEAFF